Detailed here is one TCR beta chain. The entry originates in a study of control samples from healthy donors and cancer patients. Assay used: immunoSEQ multiplex PCR; TCRdb lists only in-frame clones, some missing. The sample consists of just under 150,000 clones, about 91% of them appearing once. With 5 bases removed from V and 2 bases from J, the gap between germline ends came to 10 bases. CDR1 and CDR2 (germline): SEHNR, FQNEAQ (reference sequence). The CDR3 is 13 amino acids. Sequenced sample: blood. This rearrangement joins TRBV7-9 to TRBJ2-7, with D tentatively TRBD2 (5 bases). The sequence was obtained from a man in his thirties or forties in good health. This CDR3 reads CASSPGSTYEQYF. The CDR3 nucleotides are TGTGCCAGCAGCCCGGGGAGTACCTACGAGCAGTACTTC. The whole variable domain, remainder taken from reference TRBV7-9 and TRBJ2-7, is DTGVSQNPRHKITKRGQNVTFRCDPISEHNRLYWYRQTLGQGPEFLTYFQNEAQLEKSRLLSDRFSAERPKGSFSTLEIQRTEQGDSAMYLCASSPGSTYEQYFGPGTRLTVT.